The 13 T cell receptor beta chains presented below share a single source sample, sequenced in a study of blood T cell repertoires in COVID-19. TCRdb's table, derived via immunoSEQ multiplex PCR, lists solely in-frame clones and lacks some. The table lists fewer than 250,000 clones, almost 85% of them singletons. Material: PBMCs or T cells enriched from blood (not recorded which). The source of these receptors is a woman in her 50s with acute COVID-19.

V gene TRBV6-4 combines with J gene TRBJ2-6, with a weak D call TRBD1 (6 bases). Trimming shortened V by 0 bases and J by 0 bases, and 6 bases separated the two germline ends. Germline CDR1 MRHNA, CDR2 SNTAGT. There are 16 residues in the CDR3. The CDR3 is CASSDSGHSGANVLTF. For the CDR3, the DNA is TGTGCCAGCAGTGACTCGGGACACTCTGGGGCCAACGTCCTGACTTTC.

In DNA, the CDR3 is TGTGCCAGCCCAACCGGGACAGGATCCTACAATGAGCAGTTCTTC. It specifies CASPTGTGSYNEQFF. The V gene is TRBV21-1, the J gene TRBJ2-1; the DNA was not used to check the table's D call, TRBD1. TRBV21-1 is a pseudogene. The CDR3 is 15 residues long.

This sequence joins TRBV3-1 (or the pseudogene TRBV3-2) and TRBJ1-1; 8 nucleotides align to TRBD1. Germline CDR1 is LGHDT and CDR2 is YNNKEL (reference sequence). The trim removed 8 bases at V and 4 bases at J, leaving 3 bases unmatched. The CDR3 covers 12 residues. CDR3 in amino acids: CASLGQGTEAFF. DNA of the CDR3: TGTGCCAGCTTAGGACAGGGCACTGAAGCTTTCTTT.

This clone has just one count. The V gene is TRBV18, the J gene TRBJ2-3; TRBD2 matches 8 bases. J was trimmed by 5 bases and V by 1 base; bases with no gene match: 5. The CDR3 consists of 15 residues. Germline loops: CDR1 KGHSH, CDR2 LQKENI. The CDR3 is CASSPRRGGQDTQYF. CDR3 coding DNA: TGTGCCAGCTCACCACGCCGGGGGGGGCAAGATACGCAGTATTTT.

This clone was seen just once. The chain has TRBV7-8 and TRBJ2-7; perhaps TRBD2 as D (5 bases). Deletions cut 5 bases from V and 6 bases from J, with 11 bases between. This CDR3 is built from 12 residues. Germline V gene lookup returns CDR1 SGHVS and CDR2 FQNEAQ. The CDR3 DNA sequence: TGTGCCAGCAGCCTTACCCGGGGCGAGCAGTACTTC. It codes for CASSLTRGEQYF.

The chain links TRBV19 to TRBJ2-7, with TRBD1 identical over 7 bases. J lost 2 bases, V lost 5 bases, and 9 bases had no gene match. There are 15 residues in the CDR3. Germline V gene data show CDR1 as LNHDA and CDR2 as SQIVND (reference sequence). The CDR3: CASSAAGTETYEQYF. The DNA for the CDR3 is TGTGCCAGTAGTGCGGCCGGGACAGAGACCTACGAGCAGTACTTC.

V gene TRBV30 combines with J gene TRBJ1-3, with 7 nucleotides matching TRBD1. Trimming cost V 3 bases and J 2 bases; bases outside gene matches: 4. The CDR3 has 14 amino acids. Germline V CDR1 and CDR2: GTSNPN, SVGIG (reference sequence). CDR3 coding DNA: TGTGCCTGGAGCCGCGGGACAGCTGGAAACACCATATATTTT. Translating it yields CAWSRGTAGNTIYF.

The chain is built from TRBV6-8 and TRBJ2-7, with 9 bases identical to TRBD2. There are 15 residues in the CDR3. Trimming removed 7 bases from V and 5 bases from J; junction bases left unmatched: 12. CDR1 is MNHGY and CDR2 is SAAAGT in the germline V gene. For the CDR3, the DNA is TGTGCCAGCACCAGGGGTCTAGCGGGGTCCCACGAGCAGTACTTC. It specifies CASTRGLAGSHEQYF.

The V gene is TRBV19, the J gene TRBJ1-2, with TRBD1 matching over 10 bases. CDR3 length: 16 residues. Germline CDR1 LNHDA, CDR2 SQIVND (reference sequence). Unmatched junction bases numbered 8, after V lost 1 base and J lost 6 bases. In DNA form, the CDR3 reads TGTGCCAGTAGTATAGGCGGGACAGGGGATTTGGATGGCTACACCTTC. Encoded protein: CASSIGGTGDLDGYTF.

This clone was seen a handful of times. V usage is TRBV6-5 and J usage is TRBJ2-7, with 9 bases lining up with TRBD1. Looked up from germline, CDR1 is MNHEY and CDR2 is SVGAGI. J lost 2 bases, V lost 7 bases, and 3 bases had no gene match. This CDR3 is 13 amino acids long. In DNA, the CDR3 is TGTGCCAGCACGTGGGACAGGGCCTACGAGCAGTACTTC. Translation: CASTWDRAYEQYF.

The V and J genes are TRBV7-2 and TRBJ2-7, with 7 bases aligning to TRBD2. Germline V gene sequence: CDR1 SGHTA, CDR2 FQGNSA. Trimming at V came to 1 base and at J to 3 bases, leaving 6 bases not matched to a gene. The CDR3 consists of 15 residues. The CDR3 reads CASSLVSSGDYEQYF. The DNA for the CDR3 is TGTGCCAGCAGCTTAGTGTCCAGCGGGGACTACGAGCAGTACTTC.

This clone was seen more than once but under ten times. Other DNA sequences in this sample translate to the same CDR3. This chain connects TRBV5-4 to TRBJ1-4; 7 positions agree with TRBD1. Trimming took 5 bases from V and 6 from J; bases not matched to a gene: 7. Looked up from germline, CDR1 is SGHNT and CDR2 is YYREEE (reference sequence). The CDR3 runs 14 residues. CDR3: CASSLRDRDEKLFF. The CDR3 nucleotides are TGTGCCAGCAGTCTACGGGACAGAGATGAAAAACTGTTTTTT.

V usage is TRBV6-5 and J usage is TRBJ1-2; tentatively, D is TRBD1 (6 bases). Deletions cut 2 bases from V and 3 bases from J, with 10 bases between. Per germline, CDR1 MNHEY and CDR2 SVGAGI. The CDR3 totals 14 residues. CDR3 DNA sequence: TGTGCCAGCAGTTACACGGACAGCTACTATGGCTACACCTTC. This codes for CASSYTDSYYGYTF.